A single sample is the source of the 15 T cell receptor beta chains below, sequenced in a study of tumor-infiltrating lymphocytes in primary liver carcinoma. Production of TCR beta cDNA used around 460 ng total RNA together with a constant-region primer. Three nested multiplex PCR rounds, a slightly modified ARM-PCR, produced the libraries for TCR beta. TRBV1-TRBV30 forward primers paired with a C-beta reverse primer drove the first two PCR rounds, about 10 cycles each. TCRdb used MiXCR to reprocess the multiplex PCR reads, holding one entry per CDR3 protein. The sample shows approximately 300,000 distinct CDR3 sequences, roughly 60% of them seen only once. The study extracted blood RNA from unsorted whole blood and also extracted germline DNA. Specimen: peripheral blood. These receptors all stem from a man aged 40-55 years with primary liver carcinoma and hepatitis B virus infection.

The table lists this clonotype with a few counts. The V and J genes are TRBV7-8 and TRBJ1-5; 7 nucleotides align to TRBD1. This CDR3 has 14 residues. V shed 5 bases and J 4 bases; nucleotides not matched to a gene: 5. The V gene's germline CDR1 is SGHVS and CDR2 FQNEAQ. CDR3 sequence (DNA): TGTGCCAGCAGCCTCGGGACAGATAATCAGCCCCAGCATTTT. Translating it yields CASSLGTDNQPQHF.

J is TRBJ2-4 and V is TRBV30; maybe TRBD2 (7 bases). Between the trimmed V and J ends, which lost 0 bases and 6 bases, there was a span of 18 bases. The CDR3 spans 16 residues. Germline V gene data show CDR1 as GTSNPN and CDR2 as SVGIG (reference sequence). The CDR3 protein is CAWSVRGGASTNIQYF. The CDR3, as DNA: TGTGCCTGGAGTGTGAGGGGGGGCGCTTCGACAAACATTCAGTACTTC.

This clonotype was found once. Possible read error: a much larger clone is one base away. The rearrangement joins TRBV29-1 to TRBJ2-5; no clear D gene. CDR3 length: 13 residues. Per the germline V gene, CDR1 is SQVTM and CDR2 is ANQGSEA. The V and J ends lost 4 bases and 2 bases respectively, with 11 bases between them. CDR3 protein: CSVAAPMQETQYF. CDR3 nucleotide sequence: TGCAGCGTTGCGGCCCCCATGCAAGAGACCCAGTACTTC.

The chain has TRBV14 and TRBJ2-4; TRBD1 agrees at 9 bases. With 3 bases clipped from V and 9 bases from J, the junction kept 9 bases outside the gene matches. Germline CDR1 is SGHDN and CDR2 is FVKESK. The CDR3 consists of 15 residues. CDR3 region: CASSHDGRQGGIQYF. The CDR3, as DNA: TGTGCCAGCAGCCATGATGGACGACAGGGGGGCATTCAGTACTTC.

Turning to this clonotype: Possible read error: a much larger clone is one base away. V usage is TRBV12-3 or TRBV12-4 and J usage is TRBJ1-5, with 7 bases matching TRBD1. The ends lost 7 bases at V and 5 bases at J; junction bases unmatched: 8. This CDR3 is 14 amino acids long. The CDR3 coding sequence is TGTGCCAGCATCCAGACAGGGACATATCAGCCCCAGCATTTT. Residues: CASIQTGTYQPQHF.

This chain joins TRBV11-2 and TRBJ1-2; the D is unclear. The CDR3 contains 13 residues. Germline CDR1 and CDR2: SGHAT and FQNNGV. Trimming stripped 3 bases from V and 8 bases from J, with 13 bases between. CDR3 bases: TGTGCCAGCAGCTTCCCATGGACGAGCGGCTACACCTTC. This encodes CASSFPWTSGYTF.

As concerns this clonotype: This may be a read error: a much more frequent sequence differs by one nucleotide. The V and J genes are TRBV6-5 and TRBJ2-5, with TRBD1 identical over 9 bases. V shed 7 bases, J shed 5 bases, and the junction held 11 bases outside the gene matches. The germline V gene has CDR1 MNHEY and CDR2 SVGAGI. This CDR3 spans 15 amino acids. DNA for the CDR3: TGTGCCAGCAATACCCGGACAGGGGATTTCGAGACCCAGTACTTC. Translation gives CASNTRTGDFETQYF.

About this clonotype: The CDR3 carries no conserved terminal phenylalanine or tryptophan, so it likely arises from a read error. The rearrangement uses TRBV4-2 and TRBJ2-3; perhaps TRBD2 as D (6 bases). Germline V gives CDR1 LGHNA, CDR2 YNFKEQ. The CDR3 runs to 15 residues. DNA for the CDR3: TGTGCCAGCAGCACTAAGGTGGGACTCGCAGATACCCAGTATGTT. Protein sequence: CASSTKVGLADTQYV.

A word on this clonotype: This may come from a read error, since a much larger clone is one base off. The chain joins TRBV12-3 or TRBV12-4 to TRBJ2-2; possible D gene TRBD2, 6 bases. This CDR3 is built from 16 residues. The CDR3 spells CASSLFGGTNSGELFF. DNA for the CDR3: TGTGCCAGCAGTTTATTCGGCGGGACGAACAGCGGGGAGCTGTTTTTT.

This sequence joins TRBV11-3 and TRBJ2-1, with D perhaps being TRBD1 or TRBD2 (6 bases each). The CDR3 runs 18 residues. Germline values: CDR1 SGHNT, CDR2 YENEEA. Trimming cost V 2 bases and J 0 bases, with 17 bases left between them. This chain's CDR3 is CASSLRGTGGNSYNEQFF. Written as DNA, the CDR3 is TGTGCCAGCAGCTTAAGGGGGACTGGCGGTAACTCCTACAATGAGCAGTTCTTC.

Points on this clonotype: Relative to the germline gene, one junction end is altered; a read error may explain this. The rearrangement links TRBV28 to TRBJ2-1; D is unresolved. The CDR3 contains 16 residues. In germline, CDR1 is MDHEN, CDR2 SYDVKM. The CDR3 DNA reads TGTGCCGGCAGTTCACCCTTTAGGGCGTCCTACAATGAGCAGTTCTTC. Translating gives CAGSSPFRASYNEQFF. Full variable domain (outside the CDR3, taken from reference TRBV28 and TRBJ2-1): DVKVTQSSRYLVKRTGEKVFLECVQDMDHENMFWYRQDPGLGLRLIYFSYDVKMKEKGDIPEGYSVSREKKERFSLILESASTNQTSMYLCAGSSPFRASYNEQFFGPGTRLTVL.

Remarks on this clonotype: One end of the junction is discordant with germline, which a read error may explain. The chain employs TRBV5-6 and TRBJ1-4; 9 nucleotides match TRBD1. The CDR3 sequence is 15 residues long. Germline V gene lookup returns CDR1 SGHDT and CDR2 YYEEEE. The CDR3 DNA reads TGTGCCAACAGCTCACTGGGACAGGGTAATGAAAAACTGTTTTTT. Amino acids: CANSSLGQGNEKLFF.

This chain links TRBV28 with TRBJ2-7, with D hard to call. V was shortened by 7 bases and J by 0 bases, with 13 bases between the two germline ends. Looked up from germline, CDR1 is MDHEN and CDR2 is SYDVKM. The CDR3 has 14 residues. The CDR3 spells CASTPWSPSYEQYF. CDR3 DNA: TGTGCCAGCACACCCTGGTCACCCTCCTACGAGCAGTACTTC. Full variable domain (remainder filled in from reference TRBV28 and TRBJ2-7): DVKVTQSSRYLVKRTGEKVFLECVQDMDHENMFWYRQDPGLGLRLIYFSYDVKMKEKGDIPEGYSVSREKKERFSLILESASTNQTSMYLCASTPWSPSYEQYFGPGTRLTVT.

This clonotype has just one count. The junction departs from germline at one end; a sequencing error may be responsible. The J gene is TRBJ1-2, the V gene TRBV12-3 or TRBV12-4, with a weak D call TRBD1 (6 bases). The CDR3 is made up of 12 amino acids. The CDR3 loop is CTSSLGGHGYTF. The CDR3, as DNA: TGTACCAGCAGTTTAGGGGGACACGGCTACACCTTC.

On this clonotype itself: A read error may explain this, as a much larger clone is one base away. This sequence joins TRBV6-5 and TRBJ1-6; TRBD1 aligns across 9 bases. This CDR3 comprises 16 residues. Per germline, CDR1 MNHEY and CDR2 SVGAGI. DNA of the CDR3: TGTGCCTGCAGCCCCCACCGGGGACAGGGACAATCACCCCTCCACTTT. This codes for CACSPHRGQGQSPLHF.